The TCR beta chain described here comes from a study of spatial heterogeneity in lung cancer (dated by TCRdb to between 2018 and 2021). About the full investigation: Samples were obtained from 72 patients with early-stage, untreated non-small cell lung cancer from the lung TRACERx cohort. Follow-up PBMC samples were sequenced whenever the samples were available, and the median time to follow-up was roughly 2 years after resection. Beta-chain transcripts were consistently detected in greater numbers than alpha-chain transcripts, which likely reflected higher beta-chain transcript abundance. In the raw uncorrected reads, each unique combination of TCR and UMI appeared more than ten times on average. In non-small cell lung cancer, the study made a quantitative comparison of TCR alpha and beta repertoires among multiple tumor regions, matched nontumor lung and blood. The study linked features of the TCR repertoire to counts of nonsynonymous mutations, which were determined by whole-exome sequencing of tumor tissue. At surgery, about 210 tumor regions, fewer than 85 matched nontumor lung samples and 56 PBMC samples were TCR-sequenced for both alpha and beta chains. Broad study findings and their caveats: Additional single-cell paired TCR alpha and beta sequencing was considered necessary to confirm, at a functional level, the hypothesis that regional TCRs recognize regional mutations. Comparisons of baseline and follow-up blood repertoires included only around 13 patients. Ubiquitous expanded tumor TCRs showed up in blood more often at tumor resection than at routine follow-up.

Library creation used 5' RACE. TCRdb names NextSeq 500 as the instrument used. The TCR library protocol attached a unique molecular identifier to each TCR cDNA molecule to allow correction of PCR and sequencing errors. Per the original workflow: Decombinator tools were used for TCR identification, UMI-based error correction and CDR3 extraction. TCRs above a frequency of 2 per 1,000, corresponding to the top 1% of the tumor frequency distribution, were defined as expanded. Each repertoire was subsampled 100 times to 5,000 TCRs, after which Renyi diversity was computed with the R vegan package. CDR3 similarity networks were constructed using string-kernel similarity of amino acid triplets, with links drawn between CDR3s whose pairwise similarity was above 0.82. TCRdb reworked the public reads: Q25 trimming with fastp, MiXCR clone assembly, productive beta chains retained. Entries are consolidated by CDR3 protein sequence, retaining the most common genes and DNA. TCRdb's processing, not the study's, gives the V and J calls here. Across this sample there are roughly 120,000 distinct CDR3 sequences, with 9% to 15% seen only once. Roughly 17% of the sample is taken by the ten largest.

Concerning this clonotype itself: Its antigen is unknown. No base quality information exists; no much larger clone differs at one position.

Reading the label with the study, this specimen's time point is: blood at routine non-recurrence follow-up after resection. TCR sequencing used whole RNA extracted from tumor and nontumor lung tissue, or from cryopreserved PBMC samples, without cell sorting. Only patients for whom sufficient RNA was available from at least two tumor regions were selected for TCR sequencing. Material: PBMCs, obtained at follow-up. The TCR was taken from a male donor with early-stage non-small cell lung cancer.

The base sequence is TGCAGTGCGCCACAGGGGAACGGGGACACTGAAGCTTTCTTT. This encodes CSAPQGNGDTEAFF. The chain is assembled from TRBV20-1 and TRBJ1-1; 7 bases in the middle match TRBD1. Trimming accounts for 6 bases at V and 3 bases at J, while the number of junction bases matched to no gene is 10. Looking up the germline V gene (reference sequence) yields CDR1 DFQATT and CDR2 SNEGSKA. The CDR3 runs 14 residues from the cysteine to the phenylalanine. Just the 42-base CDR3 DNA is kept, in frame starting at base 1.